One sample yielded the 29 T cell receptor beta chains listed below, sequenced in a study of shared clonotypes between healthy human individuals. Clones were sequenced by immunoSEQ multiplex PCR, and TCRdb holds only the in-frame ones, with some missing. The sample lists millions of clones; 90% to 95% were seen once. The sample comprised naive CD4+ T cells from PBMCs. Subset reported: CD45RA+ positively selected. These receptor sequences come from a man aged 18 to 29 in good health. Some clones in this sample may be carry-over from other donors' samples.

The rearrangement links TRBV5-4 to TRBJ2-7, with TRBD2 matching 8 bases. The germline CDR1 and CDR2 sequences are SGHNT and YYREEE (reference sequence). V trimming: 6 bases; J trimming: 5 bases; junction bases outside the gene matches: 7. The CDR3 runs to 13 residues. The CDR3 DNA sequence: TGTGCCAGCAACGCGGGAGGTTTCGACGAGCAGTACTTC. Protein: CASNAGGFDEQYF.

The chain joins TRBV2 to TRBJ1-1; 10 bases fit TRBD1. CDR3 size: 15 residues. The J segment lost 11 bases and the V segment lost 6 bases, leaving 15 bases of the junction unmatched. CDR1 is SNHLY and CDR2 is FYNNEI in the germline V gene. CDR3 sequence: CASSAKGQGSVGAFF. The CDR3 nucleotides read TGTGCCAGCAGCGCCAAGGGACAGGGGTCGGTGGGGGCTTTCTTT.

This clone was seen a single time. V is TRBV11-2 and J is TRBJ1-2, with a weak D call TRBD1 (5 bases). The CDR3 contains 14 residues. V was clipped by 0 bases and J by 5 bases, with 10 bases between them. Germline values: CDR1 SGHAT, CDR2 FQNNGV. The CDR3 DNA sequence: TGTGCCAGCAGCTTAGATGGGGCCGAATATGGCTACACCTTC. Residues: CASSLDGAEYGYTF.

The gene calls are TRBV5-5 and TRBJ1-2; D call uncertain. From germline, CDR1 is SGHKS and CDR2 YYEKEE (reference sequence). The V end was cut by 4 bases, the J end by 7 bases, with 11 bases between. CDR3 length: 12 amino acids. CDR3 region: CASSPRNVGYTF. For the CDR3, the DNA is TGTGCCAGCAGCCCCCGGAACGTTGGCTACACCTTC.

The J gene is TRBJ2-5, the V gene TRBV15, with D possibly matching TRBD2 (6 bases). V lost 2 bases and J lost 2, with 12 bases in between. From germline, CDR1 is LNHNV and CDR2 YYDKDF (reference sequence). This CDR3 spans 15 amino acids. CDR3 bases: TGTGCCACCAGCAGAATTGCGGGGCCGCAAGAGACCCAGTACTTC. This encodes CATSRIAGPQETQYF.

Only one count was recorded for this clone. The chain uses TRBV5-1 and TRBJ2-3; 7 bases align to TRBD2. From germline, CDR1 is SGHRS and CDR2 YFSETQ. This CDR3 region has 16 residues. With 4 bases clipped from V and 4 bases from J, the junction kept 12 bases outside the gene matches. The CDR3 sequence is CASSPTQAGLSDTQYF. The CDR3, as DNA: TGCGCCAGCAGCCCCACGCAAGCGGGGTTATCAGATACGCAGTATTTT.

As concerns this clone: The same CDR3 also results from other DNA sequences found in this sample. The rearrangement joins TRBV7-3 to TRBJ2-3; D might be TRBD2 (5 bases). Trimming left V 5 bases short and J 0 bases short, with 12 bases between. CDR1 is SGHTA, CDR2 FQGTGA, per germline. The CDR3 spans 15 residues. The CDR3 loop is CASSLLGGSTDTQYF. The CDR3 DNA sequence: TGTGCCAGCAGCCTATTGGGCGGGAGCACAGATACGCAGTATTTT.

The count of this clone is one. This chain uses TRBV19 with TRBJ2-7; 10 nucleotides line up with TRBD2. V lost 6 bases, J lost 4 bases, and 12 bases stayed unmatched. Germline CDR1 and CDR2: LNHDA and SQIVND (reference sequence). CDR3 size: 16 residues. This CDR3 is CASSNLAGGSRYEQYF. The DNA for the CDR3 is TGTGCCAGTAGCAACTTAGCGGGAGGCTCCCGGTACGAGCAGTACTTC.

The chain has TRBV19 and TRBJ2-3; D remains ambiguous. The V end was cut by 3 bases, the J end by 5 bases, with 12 bases between. The CDR3 length is 14 residues. Per germline, CDR1 LNHDA and CDR2 SQIVND (reference sequence). As DNA, the CDR3 is TGTGCCAGTAGTATTAACCGTCGCGGAGATACGCAGTATTTT. Its translation is CASSINRRGDTQYF. Looking up the rest from reference TRBV19 and TRBJ2-3 gives the full variable domain: DGGITQSPKYLFRKEGQNVTLSCEQNLNHDAMYWYRQDPGQGLRLIYYSQIVNDFQKGDIAEGYSVSREKKESFPLTVTSAQKNPTAFYLCASSINRRGDTQYFGPGTRLTVL.

This chain links TRBV28 with TRBJ2-3; TRBD2 matches at 16 bases. V lost 6 bases, J lost 5 bases, and 2 bases stayed unmatched. CDR1 is MDHEN, CDR2 SYDVKM, per germline. The CDR3 has 15 amino acids. CDR3 region: CASRGLAGGQDTQYF. The DNA for the CDR3 is TGTGCCAGCAGGGGACTAGCGGGAGGGCAAGATACGCAGTATTTT.

The chain links TRBV28 to TRBJ1-5; D is possibly TRBD1 (5 bases). Germline CDR1 and CDR2: MDHEN and SYDVKM. V dropped 7 bases and J dropped 1 base, with 14 bases sitting between them. The CDR3 is 15 amino acids. The DNA for the CDR3 is TGTGCCAGCACAATGGGACCCCTGAGCAATCAGCCCCAGCATTTT. Protein: CASTMGPLSNQPQHF.

A word on this clone: Other DNA sequences in this specimen translate into the identical CDR3. V and J are TRBV5-4 and TRBJ1-2; 7 bases are shared with TRBD1. Trimming removed 1 base from V and 2 bases from J; junction bases left unmatched: 2. This CDR3 spans 14 amino acids. Germline loops: CDR1 SGHNT, CDR2 YYREEE (reference sequence). Here the CDR3 DNA reads TGTGCCAGCAGCTTGAACAGGGGCAACTATGGCTACACCTTC. Protein sequence: CASSLNRGNYGYTF.

This sequence joins TRBV11-2 and TRBJ2-2; D is unclear. The germline V and J ends were trimmed by 0 bases and 11 bases, with 13 bases remaining between them. Per the germline V gene, CDR1 is SGHAT and CDR2 is FQNNGV. The CDR3 totals 14 residues. Here the CDR3 DNA reads TGTGCCAGCAGCTTAGATTTGGCATGGCGCGAGCTGTTTTTT. Translating gives CASSLDLAWRELFF.

The chain links TRBV11-2 to TRBJ2-7; a weak D match, TRBD1 (5 bases). Trimming removed 1 base from V and 0 bases from J, with 10 bases in between. This CDR3 spans 15 amino acids. CDR1 and CDR2 (germline): SGHAT, FQNNGV. The CDR3 loop is CASSLGGHSSYEQYF. CDR3 nucleotide sequence: TGTGCCAGCAGCTTAGGAGGACATAGCTCCTACGAGCAGTACTTC.

CDR3 in amino acids: CASSRTSGSRDTQYF. CDR3 bases: TGTGCCAGCAGCCGGACTAGCGGGAGTAGAGATACGCAGTATTTT. The gene calls are TRBV28 and TRBJ2-3; 13 positions match TRBD2. Per the germline V gene, CDR1 is MDHEN and CDR2 is SYDVKM. V trimming: 6 bases; J trimming: 5 bases; junction bases outside the gene matches: 5. The CDR3 length is 15 residues.

V and J are TRBV11-2 and TRBJ2-1; TRBD2 matches at 7 bases. The J segment lost 5 bases and the V segment lost 1 base, leaving 8 bases of the junction unmatched. The CDR3 loop spans 16 amino acids. Germline-derived CDR1 and CDR2 are SGHAT and FQNNGV. The CDR3 nucleotides read TGTGCCAGCAGCTTAGTCTACGGGAGGACTGACAATGAGCAGTTCTTC. This sequence encodes CASSLVYGRTDNEQFF.

This rearrangement joins TRBV9 to TRBJ2-7, with TRBD1 identical over 8 bases. The germline gives CDR1 SGDLS, CDR2 YYNGEE. The CDR3 consists of 15 residues. The junction had 9 bases not matched to a gene; V was cut back by 0 bases and J by 7 bases. The CDR3 is CASSVAGQAFGEQYF. The DNA for the CDR3 is TGTGCCAGCAGCGTAGCGGGACAGGCCTTTGGGGAGCAGTACTTC.

This chain uses TRBV18 with TRBJ1-1; 8 bases fit TRBD1. Germline CDR1 reads KGHSH; CDR2 reads LQKENI. V was pared by 0 bases and J by 3 bases, with 6 bases of the junction left unmatched. This CDR3 has 16 residues. The CDR3 sequence: CASSPPNRGGHTEAFF. The CDR3 DNA follows: TGTGCCAGCTCACCACCAAACAGGGGGGGACACACTGAAGCTTTCTTT.

This chain connects TRBV6-5 to TRBJ1-2; 9 bases are shared with TRBD1. Losses at the gene ends were 2 bases for V and 7 bases for J; bases not matched to a gene: 8. Germline V gene data show CDR1 as MNHEY and CDR2 as SVGAGI. The CDR3 runs 15 residues. DNA of the CDR3: TGTGCCAGCAGTTACCTCACAGGGGGCGCAGGTGGCTACACCTTC. Amino acids: CASSYLTGGAGGYTF.

The gene calls are TRBV30 and TRBJ2-3, with a possible D match to TRBD1 (6 bases). V dropped 7 bases and J dropped 5 bases, with 10 bases sitting between them. CDR1 GTSNPN and CDR2 SVGIG come from the germline V gene (reference sequence). The CDR3 has 11 amino acids. The CDR3 loop is CAYRAGDTQYF. The CDR3 bases are TGTGCCTACAGGGCGGGAGATACGCAGTATTTT.

The rearrangement joins TRBV6-5 to TRBJ2-5; D not resolved. CDR1 MNHEY and CDR2 SVGAGI come from the germline V gene. V gave up 2 bases and J gave up 1 base, with 5 bases separating them. This CDR3 region has 13 residues. The DNA of the CDR3 is TGTGCCAGCAGTTACAATACCCAAGAGACCCAGTACTTC. Translated, it gives CASSYNTQETQYF.

The chain employs TRBV29-1 and TRBJ2-5, with D possibly being TRBD1 (5 bases). Germline assignment: CDR1 SQVTM and CDR2 ANQGSEA. Deletions cut 4 bases from V and 0 bases from J, with 6 bases between. CDR3 length equals 12 residues. The CDR3, as DNA: TGCAGCGTTGTGGACAACCAAGAGACCCAGTACTTC. Translating it yields CSVVDNQETQYF.

The chain uses TRBV14 and TRBJ2-3; the D is unclear. The CDR3 sequence is 13 residues long. CDR1 SGHDN and CDR2 FVKESK come from the germline V gene. Trimming removed 2 bases from V and 6 bases from J, with 9 bases in between. The CDR3 region is CASSQLGRDTQYF. As DNA, the CDR3 is TGTGCCAGCAGCCAACTTGGTAGGGATACGCAGTATTTT.

The chain couples TRBV9 to TRBJ2-3; D ambiguous. The CDR3 has 17 residues. Trimming took off 5 bases at V and 2 bases at J, with 21 bases between the two ends. Per the germline V gene, CDR1 is SGDLS and CDR2 is YYNGEE. In DNA form, the CDR3 reads TGTGCCAGCAGTGCCACAGCAACCCAACTGAACACAGATACGCAGTATTTT. This gives the protein CASSATATQLNTDTQYF.

V is TRBV7-8 and J is TRBJ2-5; D is perhaps TRBD1 or TRBD2 (5 bases each). The CDR3 sequence is 15 residues long. V was pared by 5 bases and J by 5 bases, with 18 bases between. The germline gives CDR1 SGHVS, CDR2 FQNEAQ. CDR3 in DNA: TGTGCCAGCAGCATTAGAGGGGCCCGGGTGGAGACCCAGTACTTC. Translating it yields CASSIRGARVETQYF.

V is TRBV7-3 and J is TRBJ2-1, with TRBD2 matching over 14 bases. CDR1 is SGHTA, CDR2 FQGTGA, per germline. The CDR3 contains 17 residues. The junction had 10 bases not matched to a gene; V was cut back by 4 bases and J by 8 bases. CDR3 in DNA: TGTGCCAGCAGCTACCGCCCCAGGGGACTAGCGGGAGATGAGCAGTTCTTC. Its translation is CASSYRPRGLAGDEQFF.

This clone showed up just once. This chain connects TRBV15 to TRBJ1-2; no firm D call. V dropped 0 bases and J dropped 11 bases, with 10 bases sitting between them. The CDR3 covers 12 residues. Germline assignment: CDR1 LNHNV and CDR2 YYDKDF (reference sequence). CDR3 region: CATSRDQLGYTF. The DNA of the CDR3 is TGTGCCACCAGCAGAGATCAGCTAGGTTACACCTTC.

The V call is TRBV29-1, the J call TRBJ2-1, with D possibly TRBD1 on 6 matching bases. This CDR3 spans 14 amino acids. Germline V gene lookup returns CDR1 SQVTM and CDR2 ANQGSEA. V dropped 4 bases and J dropped 0 bases, with 10 bases sitting between them. The CDR3 DNA reads as TGCAGCGTTGGTCAGGGGAGCTCCTACAATGAGCAGTTCTTC. Its protein is CSVGQGSSYNEQFF.

This clone showed up just a few times. The V call is TRBV7-9, the J call TRBJ1-5; 8 bases match TRBD1. V lost 1 base, J lost 9 bases, and 8 bases stayed unmatched. CDR1 and CDR2 from the germline V gene are SEHNR and FQNEAQ (reference sequence). CDR3 length: 15 residues. The DNA of the CDR3 is TGTGCCAGCAGCTTAGTGGCAGGGGGCGAGGCGCCCCAGCATTTT. Protein sequence: CASSLVAGGEAPQHF.